The 19 T cell receptor beta chains below all came from one sample that was sequenced in a study of blood T cell repertoires in COVID-19. Libraries were prepared by immunoSEQ multiplex PCR; TCRdb keeps only in-frame clonotypes and omits some of them. The table includes about 180,000 clones, roughly nine tenths detected once. The sample consisted of peripheral blood. These receptors were collected from a man between 18 and 35 years old who had recovered from COVID-19.

CDR3 DNA: TGCGCCAGCAGCCAGGGGGGAGTAAAGACCGGGGAGCTGTTTTTT. It codes for CASSQGGVKTGELFF. V and J are TRBV4-3 and TRBJ2-2; a possible D gene is TRBD2 (6 bases). Germline assignment: CDR1 LGHNA and CDR2 YSLEER. This CDR3 is 15 amino acids long. V was pared by 3 bases and J by 5 bases, with 13 bases between.

The chain joins TRBV6-2 or TRBV6-3 to TRBJ2-4; TRBD1 agrees at 10 bases. The ends lost 5 bases at V and 1 base at J; junction bases unmatched: 5. The germline V gene has CDR1 MNHEY and CDR2 SVGEGT. This CDR3 region has 16 residues. CDR3 bases: TGTGCCAGCAGTATGGACAGGGGGTCGGCCAAAAACATTCAGTACTTC. It specifies CASSMDRGSAKNIQYF.

This sequence joins TRBV7-9 and TRBJ1-2; 7 positions agree with TRBD1. CDR3 length: 16 amino acids. Germline values: CDR1 SEHNR, CDR2 FQNEAQ (reference sequence). Trimming cost V 6 bases and J 6 bases; bases outside gene matches: 16. CDR3 amino acids: CASRARDSLRRDGYTF. The DNA of the CDR3 is TGTGCCAGCAGGGCCCGGGACAGCCTTCGGCGGGATGGCTACACCTTC.

J is TRBJ1-4 and V is TRBV9; 11 bases line up with TRBD1. This CDR3 comprises 16 residues. V dropped 3 bases and J dropped 12; count of bases not matched to a gene: 13. Germline V gene lookup returns CDR1 SGDLS and CDR2 YYNGEE. In nucleotides, the CDR3 is TGTGCCAGCAGCGGACCGGGGACAGGGGGTAATAAAGAACTGTTTTTT. The encoded protein is CASSGPGTGGNKELFF.

The gene calls are TRBV6-2 or TRBV6-3 and TRBJ2-1; 9 nucleotides line up with TRBD2. The V gene end was trimmed by 2 bases and the J gene end by 7 bases; junction bases not matched to a gene: 6. The CDR3 has 15 amino acids. In germline, CDR1 is MNHEY, CDR2 SVGEGT. The CDR3 DNA reads TGTGCCAGCAGTTACCCGGGACTAGCTGTTAATGAGCAGTTCTTC. Protein: CASSYPGLAVNEQFF.

The chain recombines TRBV6-2 or TRBV6-3 with TRBJ1-5, with 10 positions matching TRBD1. This CDR3 comprises 16 residues. Germline V gene data show CDR1 as MNHEY and CDR2 as SVGEGT. The ends lost 2 bases at V and 6 bases at J; junction bases unmatched: 7. The CDR3 reads CASSYPTGGFVQPQHF. DNA of the CDR3: TGTGCCAGCAGTTACCCGACAGGGGGCTTTGTTCAGCCCCAGCATTTT.

The chain is built from TRBV11-3 and TRBJ2-1; 7 bases are a match to TRBD2. CDR3 length: 18 residues. Losses at the gene ends were 0 bases for V and 7 bases for J; bases not matched to a gene: 15. Germline values: CDR1 SGHNT, CDR2 YENEEA. The CDR3 nucleotides are TGTGCCAGCAGCTTAGATACAAGGGCGGGAGCATTGAGAAATGAGCAGTTCTTC. Its protein is CASSLDTRAGALRNEQFF.

This chain uses TRBV3-1 (or the pseudogene TRBV3-2) with TRBJ2-1, with 12 bases that match TRBD2. CDR1 is LGHDT, CDR2 YNNKEL, per germline (reference sequence). The V and J ends lost 7 bases and 7 bases, in that order; junction bases with no gene match: 11. This CDR3 contains 16 residues. CDR3 bases: TGTGCCAGCACCTATCGGAGGACTAGCGGGGAGAATGAGCAGTTCTTC. Translation gives CASTYRRTSGENEQFF.

V is TRBV30 and J is TRBJ2-2; 9 bases agree with TRBD2. CDR1 GTSNPN and CDR2 SVGIG come from the germline V gene (reference sequence). This CDR3 has 15 amino acids. Trimming took 3 bases from V and 8 from J; bases not matched to a gene: 10. CDR3 DNA: TGTGCCTGGAGCCTTCCGGGACTAGCCGGGGGGGAGCTGTTTTTT. Translating it yields CAWSLPGLAGGELFF.

This clone appeared once. This chain links TRBV30 with TRBJ1-3, with D possibly being TRBD1 (6 bases). CDR3 size: 13 residues. Per germline, CDR1 GTSNPN and CDR2 SVGIG (reference sequence). The V end lost 2 bases, the J end lost 4 bases, and 9 bases lay between the germline ends. For the CDR3, the DNA is TGTGCCTGGAGTTTAGGGGGAGGAAACACCATATATTTT. Protein sequence: CAWSLGGGNTIYF.

This clone was picked up a small number of times. V and J are TRBV4-3 and TRBJ1-2, with D possibly matching TRBD1 (5 bases). The CDR3 has 16 amino acids. The V end was cut by 0 bases, the J end by 8 bases, with 19 bases between. Germline values: CDR1 LGHNA, CDR2 YSLEER. For the CDR3, the DNA is TGCGCCAGCAGCCAAGATCTATCGGGGGGAGCATTCGGCTACACCTTC. As protein: CASSQDLSGGAFGYTF.

CDR3 coding DNA: TGTGCCAGCAGTCGCAGGGCCCCGAACACTGAAGCTTTCTTT. Translating it yields CASSRRAPNTEAFF. This chain connects TRBV27 to TRBJ1-1; a weak D match, TRBD1 (5 bases). The CDR3 totals 14 residues. Germline V gene lookup returns CDR1 MNHEY and CDR2 SMNVEV (reference sequence). V shed 5 bases and J shed 1 base, with 11 bases lying between them.

This clone was picked up one time. CDR3 nucleotide sequence: TGCAGCTCCATCACCCGACACGGGGGTACAGATACGCAGTATTTT. This sequence encodes CSSITRHGGTDTQYF. This chain uses TRBV29-1 with TRBJ2-3, with TRBD2 as a possible D gene (6 bases). The V and J ends lost 8 bases and 3 bases respectively, with 21 bases between them. Germline V gene data show CDR1 as SQVTM and CDR2 as ANQGSEA. The CDR3 sequence is 15 residues long.

This chain links TRBV15 with TRBJ1-5; D gene unclear. This CDR3 contains 15 residues. In germline, CDR1 is LNHNV, CDR2 YYDKDF (reference sequence). With 0 bases removed from V and 4 bases from J, the gap between germline ends came to 10 bases. As DNA, the CDR3 is TGTGCCACCAGCAGAGATTTTGGCGGGAATCAGCCCCAGCATTTT. It codes for CATSRDFGGNQPQHF. The full variable domain, rest sourced from reference TRBV15 and TRBJ1-5, is DAMVIQNPRYQVTQFGKPVTLSCSQTLNHNVMYWYQQKSSQAPKLLFHYYDKDFNNEADTPDNFQSRRPNTSFCFLDIRSPGLGDTAMYLCATSRDFGGNQPQHFGDGTRLSIL.

J is TRBJ1-1 and V is TRBV20-1, with D perhaps TRBD1 (5 bases). The germline CDR1 and CDR2 sequences are DFQATT and SNEGSKA (reference sequence). This CDR3 has 17 amino acids. V was cut by 3 bases and J by 1 base, with 21 bases left in between. The CDR3 DNA follows: TGCAGTGCTAGTACTCGTTCCCGCAGGGATTGGAACACTGAAGCTTTCTTT. Protein sequence: CSASTRSRRDWNTEAFF.

The V gene is TRBV6-5, the J gene TRBJ1-5; weak D call: TRBD1 (6 bases). Germline CDR1 MNHEY, CDR2 SVGAGI. CDR3 length: 15 amino acids. V was clipped by 10 bases and J by 4 bases, with 20 bases between them. CDR3 DNA: TGTGCCACCCGGCCGGGGGGCGCGGGGAATCAGCCCCAGCATTTT. Its translation: CATRPGGAGNQPQHF.

This clone appeared a few times. This chain joins TRBV13 and TRBJ1-2; D remains ambiguous. Trimming cost V 2 bases and J 3 bases, with 7 bases left between them. From germline, CDR1 is PRHDT and CDR2 FYEKMQ (reference sequence). The length of the CDR3 is 13 residues. DNA for the CDR3: TGTGCCAGCAGCTTATCTACAGACTATGGCTACACCTTC. This codes for CASSLSTDYGYTF.

V is TRBV5-6 and J is TRBJ2-7; 8 bases are a match to TRBD1. CDR1 is SGHDT, CDR2 YYEEEE, per germline. J lost 3 bases, V lost 0 bases, and 2 bases had no gene match. This CDR3 spans 14 amino acids. The CDR3, as DNA: TGTGCCAGCAGCTTGGGGACAGGGTTCTACGAGCAGTACTTC. Translation gives CASSLGTGFYEQYF.

The table lists this clone with a few counts. The gene calls are TRBV10-2 and TRBJ1-2; TRBD1 matches 7 bases. In germline, CDR1 is WSHSY, CDR2 SAAADI. The CDR3 runs 13 residues. Germline trimming cut 6 bases from V and 3 bases from J; bases unmatched to any gene: 4. The CDR3 is CASSRQGDYGYTF. For the CDR3, the DNA is TGCGCCAGCAGCCGACAGGGAGACTATGGCTACACCTTC.